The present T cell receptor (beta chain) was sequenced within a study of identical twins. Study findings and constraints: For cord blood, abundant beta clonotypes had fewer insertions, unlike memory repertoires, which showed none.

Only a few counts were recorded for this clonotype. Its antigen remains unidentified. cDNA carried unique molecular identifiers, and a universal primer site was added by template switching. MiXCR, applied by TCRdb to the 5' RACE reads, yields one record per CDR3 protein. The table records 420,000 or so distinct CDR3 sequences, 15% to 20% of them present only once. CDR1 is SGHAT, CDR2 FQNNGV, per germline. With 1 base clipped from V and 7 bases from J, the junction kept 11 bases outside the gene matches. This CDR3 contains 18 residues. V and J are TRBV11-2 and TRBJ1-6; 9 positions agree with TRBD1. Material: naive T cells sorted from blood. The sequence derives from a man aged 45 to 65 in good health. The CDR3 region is CASSLVGGVDRGNSPLHF. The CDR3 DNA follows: TGTGCCAGCAGCTTAGTGGGGGGAGTGGACAGGGGAAATTCACCCCTCCACTTT. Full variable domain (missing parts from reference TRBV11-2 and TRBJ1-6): EAGVAQSPRYKIIEKRQSVAFWCNPISGHATLYWYQQILGQGPKLLIQFQNNGVVDDSQLPKDRFSAERLKGVDSTLKIQPAKLEDSAVYLCASSLVGGVDRGNSPLHFGNGTRLTVT.